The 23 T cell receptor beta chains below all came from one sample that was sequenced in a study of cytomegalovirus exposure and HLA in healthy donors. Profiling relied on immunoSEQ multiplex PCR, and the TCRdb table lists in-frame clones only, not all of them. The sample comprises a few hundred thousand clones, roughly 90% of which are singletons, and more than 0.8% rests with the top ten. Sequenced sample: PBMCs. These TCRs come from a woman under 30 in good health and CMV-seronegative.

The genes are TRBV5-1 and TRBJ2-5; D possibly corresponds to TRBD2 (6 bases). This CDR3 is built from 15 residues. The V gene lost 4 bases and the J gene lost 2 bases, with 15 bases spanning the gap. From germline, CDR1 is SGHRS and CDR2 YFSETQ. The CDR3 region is CASSAGPGIQETQYF. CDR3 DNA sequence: TGCGCCAGCAGCGCGGGGCCGGGGATTCAAGAGACCCAGTACTTC. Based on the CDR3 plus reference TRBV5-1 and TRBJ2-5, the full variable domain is KAGVTQTPRYLIKTRGQQVTLSCSPISGHRSVSWYQQTPGQGLQFLFEYFSETQRNKGNFPGRFSGRQFSNSRSEMNVSTLELGDSALYLCASSAGPGIQETQYFGPGTRLLVL.

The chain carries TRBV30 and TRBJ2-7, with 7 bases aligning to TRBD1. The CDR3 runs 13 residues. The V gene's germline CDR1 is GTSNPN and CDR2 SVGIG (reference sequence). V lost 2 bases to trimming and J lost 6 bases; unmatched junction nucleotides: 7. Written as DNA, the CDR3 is TGTGCCTGGAGTTCTTCAGGGGGTAGCGAGCAGTACTTC. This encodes CAWSSSGGSEQYF. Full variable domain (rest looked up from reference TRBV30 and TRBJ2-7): SQTIHQWPATLVQPVGSPLSLECTVEGTSNPNLYWYRQAAGRGLQLLFYSVGIGQISSEVPQNLSASRPQDRQFILSSKKLLLSDSGFYLCAWSSSGGSEQYFGPGTRLTVT.

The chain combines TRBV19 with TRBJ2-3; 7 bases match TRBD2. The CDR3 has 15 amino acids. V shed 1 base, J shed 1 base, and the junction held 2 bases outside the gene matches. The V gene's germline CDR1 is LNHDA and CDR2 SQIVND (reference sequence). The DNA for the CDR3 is TGTGCCAGTAGTATAGTTGGGGGGGGCACAGATACGCAGTATTTT. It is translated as CASSIVGGGTDTQYF.

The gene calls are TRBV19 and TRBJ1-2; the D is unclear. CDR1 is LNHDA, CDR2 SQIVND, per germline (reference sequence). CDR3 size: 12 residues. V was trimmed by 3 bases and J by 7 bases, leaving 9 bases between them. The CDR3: CASSISPSGYTF. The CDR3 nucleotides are TGTGCCAGTAGTATTTCCCCTAGTGGCTACACCTTC.

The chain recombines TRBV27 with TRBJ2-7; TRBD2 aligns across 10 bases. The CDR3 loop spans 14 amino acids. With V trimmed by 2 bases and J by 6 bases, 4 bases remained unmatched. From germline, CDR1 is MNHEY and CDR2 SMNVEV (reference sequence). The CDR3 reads CASSLLAGEGEQYF. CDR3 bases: TGTGCCAGCAGTTTACTAGCGGGAGAGGGCGAGCAGTACTTC.

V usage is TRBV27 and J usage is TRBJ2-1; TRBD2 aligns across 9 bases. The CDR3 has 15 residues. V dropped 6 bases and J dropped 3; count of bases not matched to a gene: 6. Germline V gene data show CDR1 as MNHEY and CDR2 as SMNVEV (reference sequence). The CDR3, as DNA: TGTGCCAGCAGAACCGGGACTAGCTACTACAATGAGCAGTTCTTC. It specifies CASRTGTSYYNEQFF.

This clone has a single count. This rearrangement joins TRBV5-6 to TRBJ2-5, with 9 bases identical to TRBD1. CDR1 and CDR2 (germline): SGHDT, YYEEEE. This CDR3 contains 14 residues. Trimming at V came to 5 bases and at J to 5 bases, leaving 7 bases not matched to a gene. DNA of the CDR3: TGTGCCAGCAGTTACATGGGACAGGGTGAGACCCAGTACTTC. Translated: CASSYMGQGETQYF.

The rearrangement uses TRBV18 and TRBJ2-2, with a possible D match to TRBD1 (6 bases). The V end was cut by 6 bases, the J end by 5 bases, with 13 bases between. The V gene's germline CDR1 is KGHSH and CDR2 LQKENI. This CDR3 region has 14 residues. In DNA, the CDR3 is TGTGCCAGCTCGCCGCGGACAGAAACCGGGGAGCTGTTTTTT. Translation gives CASSPRTETGELFF.

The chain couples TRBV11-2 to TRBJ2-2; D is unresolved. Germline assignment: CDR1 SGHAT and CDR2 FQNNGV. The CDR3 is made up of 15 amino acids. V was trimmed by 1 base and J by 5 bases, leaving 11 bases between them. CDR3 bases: TGTGCCAGCAGCTTAGGGGCCTATGGGACCGGGGAGCTGTTTTTT. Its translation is CASSLGAYGTGELFF.

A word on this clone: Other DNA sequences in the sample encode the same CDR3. The CDR3 here is CASSLGGGAREQYF. In DNA form, the CDR3 reads TGTGCCAGCAGCTTAGGAGGAGGGGCGCGGGAGCAGTACTTC. The V call is TRBV11-2, the J call TRBJ2-7; D may be TRBD2 (6 bases). The CDR3 runs to 14 residues. Germline V gives CDR1 SGHAT, CDR2 FQNNGV. Trimming shortened V by 1 base and J by 7 bases, and 14 bases separated the two germline ends.

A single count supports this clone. CDR3 bases: TGTGCCAGTAGTATGTATGGACAGGGGCCCTACGAGCAGTACTTC. It translates to CASSMYGQGPYEQYF. The chain couples TRBV19 to TRBJ2-7, with 9 bases lining up with TRBD1. The CDR3 sequence is 15 residues long. Trimming removed 3 bases from V and 2 bases from J; junction bases left unmatched: 5. Germline CDR1 is LNHDA and CDR2 is SQIVND (reference sequence).

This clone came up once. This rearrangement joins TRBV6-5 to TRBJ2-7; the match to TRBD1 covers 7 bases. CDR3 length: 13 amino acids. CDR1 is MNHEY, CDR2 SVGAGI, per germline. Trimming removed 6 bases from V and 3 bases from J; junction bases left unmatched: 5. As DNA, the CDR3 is TGTGCCAGCAGCCCCCGACAGGGCTACGAGCAGTACTTC. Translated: CASSPRQGYEQYF.

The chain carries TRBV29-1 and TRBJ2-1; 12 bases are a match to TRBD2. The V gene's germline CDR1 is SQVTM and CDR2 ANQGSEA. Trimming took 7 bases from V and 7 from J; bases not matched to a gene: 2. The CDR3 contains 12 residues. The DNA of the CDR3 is TGCAGCGGAGGGACTAGCGGGAATGAGCAGTTCTTC. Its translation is CSGGTSGNEQFF.

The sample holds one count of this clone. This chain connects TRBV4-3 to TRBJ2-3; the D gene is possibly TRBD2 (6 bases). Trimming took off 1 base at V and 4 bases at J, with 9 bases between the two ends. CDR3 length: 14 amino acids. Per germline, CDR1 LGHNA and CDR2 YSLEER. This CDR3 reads CASSQGLVADTQYF. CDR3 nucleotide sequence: TGCGCCAGCAGCCAAGGACTAGTGGCAGATACGCAGTATTTT.

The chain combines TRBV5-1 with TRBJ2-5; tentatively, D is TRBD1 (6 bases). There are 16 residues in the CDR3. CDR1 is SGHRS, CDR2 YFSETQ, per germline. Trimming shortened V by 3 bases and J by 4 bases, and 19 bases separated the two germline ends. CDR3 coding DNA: TGCGCCAGCAGCTCCCAACCGCCGGACAGCGGAGAGACCCAGTACTTC. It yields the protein CASSSQPPDSGETQYF.

CDR3 sequence: CASSQGSDTGELFF. The CDR3 coding sequence is TGTGCCAGCAGCCAAGGGAGCGACACCGGGGAGCTGTTTTTT. This chain uses TRBV4-2 with TRBJ2-2, with unresolved D. The CDR3 contains 14 residues. Trimming took off 1 base at V and 3 bases at J, with 6 bases between the two ends. Germline CDR1 and CDR2: LGHNA and YNFKEQ.

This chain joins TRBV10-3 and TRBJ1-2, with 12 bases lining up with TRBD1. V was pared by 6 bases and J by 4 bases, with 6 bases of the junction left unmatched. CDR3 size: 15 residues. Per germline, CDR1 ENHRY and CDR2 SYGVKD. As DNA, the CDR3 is TGTGCCATCAGATCCGGGACAGGGGGCAGCTATGGCTACACCTTC. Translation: CAIRSGTGGSYGYTF.

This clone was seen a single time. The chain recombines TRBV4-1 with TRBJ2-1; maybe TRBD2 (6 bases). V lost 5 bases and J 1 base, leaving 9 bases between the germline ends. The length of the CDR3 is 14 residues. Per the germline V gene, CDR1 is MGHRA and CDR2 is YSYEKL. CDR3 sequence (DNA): TGCGCCAGCAGCGAGCGGGTTTCCTACAATGAGCAGTTCTTC. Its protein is CASSERVSYNEQFF.

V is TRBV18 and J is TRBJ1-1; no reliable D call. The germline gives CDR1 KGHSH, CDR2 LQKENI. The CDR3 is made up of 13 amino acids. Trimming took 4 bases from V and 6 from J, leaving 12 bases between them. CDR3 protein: CASSLSGQPEAFF. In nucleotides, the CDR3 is TGTGCCAGCTCACTCTCTGGCCAACCTGAAGCTTTCTTT.

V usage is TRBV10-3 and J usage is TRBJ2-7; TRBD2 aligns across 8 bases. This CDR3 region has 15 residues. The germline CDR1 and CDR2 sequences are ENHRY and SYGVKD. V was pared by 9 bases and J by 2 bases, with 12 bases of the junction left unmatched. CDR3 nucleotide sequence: TGTGCCATAGGAGCTACTAGCGGTACCCCCTACGAGCAGTACTTC. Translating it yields CAIGATSGTPYEQYF.

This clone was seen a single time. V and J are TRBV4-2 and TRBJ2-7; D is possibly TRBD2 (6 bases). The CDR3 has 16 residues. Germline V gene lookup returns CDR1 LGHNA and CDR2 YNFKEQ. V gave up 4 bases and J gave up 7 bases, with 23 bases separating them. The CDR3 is CASSPFPEGRALEQYF. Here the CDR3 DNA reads TGTGCCAGCAGCCCCTTCCCGGAGGGCCGTGCTTTGGAGCAGTACTTC.

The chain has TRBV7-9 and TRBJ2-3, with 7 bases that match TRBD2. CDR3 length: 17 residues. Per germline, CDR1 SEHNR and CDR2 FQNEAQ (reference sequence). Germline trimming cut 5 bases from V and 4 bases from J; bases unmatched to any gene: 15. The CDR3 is CASSRAVGDAGADTQYF. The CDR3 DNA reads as TGTGCCAGCAGCCGAGCGGTTGGGGACGCGGGGGCAGATACGCAGTATTTT.

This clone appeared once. CDR3 sequence reads: CASSTSYGELFF. CDR3 DNA: TGTGCCAGCTCAACTAGCTACGGGGAGCTGTTTTTT. The chain employs TRBV18 and TRBJ2-2; the D gene is possibly TRBD2 (6 bases). CDR3 length equals 12 residues. Germline V lookup: CDR1 KGHSH, CDR2 LQKENI. The V and J ends lost 5 bases and 7 bases respectively, with 8 bases between them.